The 14 T cell receptor beta chains listed next were all sequenced from one sample in a study of post-analysis software for immune sequencing data. TCR beta libraries were prepared from cDNA with unique molecular identifiers. One entry per CDR3 protein results from TCRdb running MiXCR on the PCR reads. The sample carries 800,000 to 950,000 distinct CDR3 sequences, under 70% recorded once. General observations from the study: Four to six TRBV segments (TRBV5-6, TRBV5-1 and TRBV20-1 among them) occurred more frequently in patients than in controls.

These receptors have no identified antigens. Sequenced input: blood. These receptors were collected from a girl aged 10 to 17 with multiple sclerosis.

The V call is TRBV12-3 or TRBV12-4, the J call TRBJ2-3; 7 nucleotides match TRBD2. This CDR3 is built from 16 residues. The ends lost 6 bases at V and 1 base at J; junction bases unmatched: 10. The chain's CDR3 is CASSAGGGVGTDTQYF. CDR3 nucleotides: TGTGCCAGCAGCGCTGGGGGGGGAGTTGGCACAGATACGCAGTATTTT.

Note on this clonotype: A read error may produce the germline difference seen at one junction end. The chain recombines TRBV28 with TRBJ2-7; weak D call: TRBD1 (5 bases). Germline CDR1 is MDHEN and CDR2 is SYDVKM. This CDR3 spans 14 amino acids. CDR3 in amino acids: CTSTPTRTSYEQYF. As DNA, the CDR3 is TGTACCAGCACCCCTACCCGGACATCTTACGAGCAGTACTTC.

V gene TRBV25-1 combines with J gene TRBJ2-1, with TRBD2 matching 10 bases. CDR3 length: 17 amino acids. Looked up from germline, CDR1 is MGHDK and CDR2 is SYGVNS. Germline trimming cut 8 bases from V and 7 bases from J; bases unmatched to any gene: 17. The CDR3 DNA sequence: TGTGCCAGCCTGAGCGGGAGGGCGTCTCTGGGTGGTAATGAGCAGTTCTTC. Residues: CASLSGRASLGGNEQFF.

On this clonotype: The junction does not match germline at one end; this may be a read error. V usage is TRBV6-5 and J usage is TRBJ2-7; 8 nucleotides align to TRBD1. Germline V lookup: CDR1 MNHEY, CDR2 SVGAGI. The CDR3 is 15 amino acids. CDR3 sequence reads: CASSPRTGSPYEQYF. The CDR3 DNA reads TGCGCCAGCAGTCCAAGGACAGGGAGCCCCTACGAGCAGTACTTC.

The V gene is TRBV5-6, the J gene TRBJ2-7, with 7 bases fitting TRBD2. J gave up 5 bases and V 4 bases, and 6 bases lay outside the gene matches. The CDR3 length is 13 residues. Germline V gene lookup returns CDR1 SGHDT and CDR2 YYEEEE. The CDR3 nucleotides read TGTGCCAGCAGCACGGGACTATCCCACGAGCAGTACTTC. It codes for CASSTGLSHEQYF.

There are a few counts of this clonotype. V and J are TRBV29-1 and TRBJ2-5, with D uncertain. Germline V gene lookup returns CDR1 SQVTM and CDR2 ANQGSEA. Trimming took 6 bases from V and 4 from J, leaving 24 bases between them. The CDR3 loop spans 16 amino acids. The CDR3 nucleotides are TGCAGCGTGCCTCCACCTACCGGGCCCTTGGCAGAGACCCAGTACTTC. Translation: CSVPPPTGPLAETQYF. The full variable domain, with the rest looked up from reference TRBV29-1 and TRBJ2-5, is SAVISQKPSRDICQRGTSLTIQCQVDSQVTMMFWYRQQPGQSLTLIATANQGSEATYESGFVIDKFPISRPNLTFSTLTVSNMSPEDSSIYLCSVPPPTGPLAETQYFGPGTRLLVL.

This clonotype has ten or more counts. The rearrangement links TRBV6-5 to TRBJ2-7, with TRBD2 matching 8 bases. This CDR3 has 12 amino acids. V was clipped by 5 bases and J by 6 bases; unmatched bases: 3. In germline, CDR1 is MNHEY, CDR2 SVGAGI. The CDR3 region is CASSRTSGEQYF. The CDR3 DNA reads as TGTGCCAGCAGTCGTACTAGCGGCGAGCAGTACTTC.

This clonotype was counted between two and nine times. This chain connects TRBV11-2 to TRBJ1-2, with a tentative D call TRBD1 (6 bases). Deletions cut 1 base from V and 3 bases from J, with 9 bases between. Per the germline V gene, CDR1 is SGHAT and CDR2 is FQNNGV. This CDR3 is built from 14 residues. CDR3 sequence: CASSLGAGDYGYTF. DNA of the CDR3: TGTGCCAGCAGCTTAGGGGCAGGGGACTATGGCTACACCTTC.

J is TRBJ1-2 and V is TRBV15; possibly TRBD1 for D (6 bases). This CDR3 spans 14 amino acids. The germline V gene encodes CDR1 LNHNV and CDR2 YYDKDF (reference sequence). Trimming took 4 bases from V and 6 from J, leaving 15 bases between them. The CDR3 nucleotides read TGTGCCACCAGCAAGATCACAGGGAGGGATGGCTACACCTTC. It translates to CATSKITGRDGYTF.

The chain links TRBV12-3 or TRBV12-4 to TRBJ1-1; 9 bases map to TRBD1. The CDR3 consists of 18 residues. V trimming: 6 bases; J trimming: 3 bases; junction bases outside the gene matches: 17. CDR3 DNA sequence: TGTGCCAGCAGCCGTCTCCGGGACAGGGCGGCTCGCGACACTGAAGCTTTCTTT. This translates into CASSRLRDRAARDTEAFF.

The chain has TRBV12-3 or TRBV12-4 and TRBJ2-6; a possible D gene is TRBD1 (7 bases). Trimming removed 3 bases at V and 0 bases at J, with 12 bases between. The CDR3 has 17 residues. CDR3 amino acids: CASSFRQGGSGANVLTF. The CDR3 bases are TGTGCCAGCAGTTTTAGGCAGGGGGGCTCTGGGGCCAACGTCCTGACTTTC.

The rearrangement joins TRBV7-9 to TRBJ2-7; no clear D. The CDR3 has 15 amino acids. Between the trimmed V and J ends, which lost 4 bases and 0 bases, there was a span of 13 bases. Germline V gene lookup returns CDR1 SEHNR and CDR2 FQNEAQ (reference sequence). The CDR3 loop is CASSYTTTDSYEQYF. CDR3 DNA: TGTGCCAGCAGCTACACTACGACCGACTCCTACGAGCAGTACTTC.

This clonotype occurred once. The rearrangement uses TRBV12-3 or TRBV12-4 and TRBJ2-7; TRBD1 matches 7 bases. This CDR3 is 15 amino acids long. The trim removed 3 bases at V and 2 bases at J, leaving 7 bases unmatched. CDR3 residues: CASSFDRVLPYEQYF. The CDR3 DNA reads TGTGCCAGCAGTTTCGACAGGGTCCTACCCTACGAGCAGTACTTC.

CDR3 bases: TGCAGCGTTGGGTCTAGGCGCTCTGAGCAGTTCTTC. Translated: CSVGSRRSEQFF. The chain has TRBV29-1 and TRBJ2-1; no clear D. The V gene's germline CDR1 is SQVTM and CDR2 ANQGSEA. The CDR3 is made up of 12 amino acids. Trimming cost V 4 bases and J 9 bases, with 13 bases left between them.